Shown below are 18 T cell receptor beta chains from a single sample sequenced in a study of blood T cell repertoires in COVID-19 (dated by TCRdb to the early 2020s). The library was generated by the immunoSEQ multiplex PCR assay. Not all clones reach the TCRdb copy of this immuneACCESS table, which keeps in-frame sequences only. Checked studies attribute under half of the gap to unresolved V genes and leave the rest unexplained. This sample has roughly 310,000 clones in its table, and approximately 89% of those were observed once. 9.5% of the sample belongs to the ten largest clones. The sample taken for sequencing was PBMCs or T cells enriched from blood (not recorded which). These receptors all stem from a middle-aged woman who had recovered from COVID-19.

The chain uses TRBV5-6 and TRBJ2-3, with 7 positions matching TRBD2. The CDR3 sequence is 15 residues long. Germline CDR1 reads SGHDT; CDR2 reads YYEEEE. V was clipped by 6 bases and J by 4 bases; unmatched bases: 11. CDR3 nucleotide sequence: TGTGCCAGCAAAAAAAGCGGGGACGCCCCAGATACGCAGTATTTT. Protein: CASKKSGDAPDTQYF.

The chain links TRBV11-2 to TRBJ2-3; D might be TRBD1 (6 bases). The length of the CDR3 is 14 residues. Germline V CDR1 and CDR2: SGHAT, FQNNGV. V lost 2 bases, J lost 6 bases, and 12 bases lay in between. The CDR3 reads CASSLNRVHDTQYF. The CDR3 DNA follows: TGTGCCAGCAGCTTAAACAGGGTTCACGATACGCAGTATTTT. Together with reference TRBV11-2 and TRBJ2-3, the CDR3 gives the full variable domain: EAGVAQSPRYKIIEKRQSVAFWCNPISGHATLYWYQQILGQGPKLLIQFQNNGVVDDSQLPKDRFSAERLKGVDSTLKIQPAKLEDSAVYLCASSLNRVHDTQYFGPGTRLTVL.

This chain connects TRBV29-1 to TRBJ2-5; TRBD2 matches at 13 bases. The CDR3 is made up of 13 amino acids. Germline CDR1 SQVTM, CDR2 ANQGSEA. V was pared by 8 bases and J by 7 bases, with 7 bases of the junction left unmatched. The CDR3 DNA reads TGCAGCATCGGACTAGCGGGGGCCGTGACCCAGTACTTC. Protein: CSIGLAGAVTQYF. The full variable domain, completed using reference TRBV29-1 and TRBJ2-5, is SAVISQKPSRDICQRGTSLTIQCQVDSQVTMMFWYRQQPGQSLTLIATANQGSEATYESGFVIDKFPISRPNLTFSTLTVSNMSPEDSSIYLCSIGLAGAVTQYFGPGTRLLVL.

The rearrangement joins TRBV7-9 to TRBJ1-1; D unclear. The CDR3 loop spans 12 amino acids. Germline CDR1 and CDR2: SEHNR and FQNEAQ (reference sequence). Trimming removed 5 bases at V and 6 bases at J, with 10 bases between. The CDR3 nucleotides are TGTGCCAGCAGCCCTACCCGGGCTGAAGCTTTCTTT. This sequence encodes CASSPTRAEAFF. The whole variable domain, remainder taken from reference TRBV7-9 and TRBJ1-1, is DTGVSQNPRHKITKRGQNVTFRCDPISEHNRLYWYRQTLGQGPEFLTYFQNEAQLEKSRLLSDRFSAERPKGSFSTLEIQRTEQGDSAMYLCASSPTRAEAFFGQGTRLTVV.

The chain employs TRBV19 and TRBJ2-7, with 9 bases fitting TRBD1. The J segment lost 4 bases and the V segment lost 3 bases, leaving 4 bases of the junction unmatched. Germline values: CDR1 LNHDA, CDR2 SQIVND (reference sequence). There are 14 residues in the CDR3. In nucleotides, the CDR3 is TGTGCCAGTAGTATGAACAGGGGGCCATACGAGCAGTACTTC. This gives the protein CASSMNRGPYEQYF. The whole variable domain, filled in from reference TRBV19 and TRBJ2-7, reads DGGITQSPKYLFRKEGQNVTLSCEQNLNHDAMYWYRQDPGQGLRLIYYSQIVNDFQKGDIAEGYSVSREKKESFPLTVTSAQKNPTAFYLCASSMNRGPYEQYFGPGTRLTVT.

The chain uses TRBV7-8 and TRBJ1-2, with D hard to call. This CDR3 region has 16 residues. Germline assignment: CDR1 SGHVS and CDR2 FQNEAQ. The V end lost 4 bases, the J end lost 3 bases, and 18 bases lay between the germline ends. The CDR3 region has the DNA TGTGCCAGCAGCTCCTCTCAATTGGGGAGCCACTATGGCTACACCTTC. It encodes CASSSSQLGSHYGYTF.

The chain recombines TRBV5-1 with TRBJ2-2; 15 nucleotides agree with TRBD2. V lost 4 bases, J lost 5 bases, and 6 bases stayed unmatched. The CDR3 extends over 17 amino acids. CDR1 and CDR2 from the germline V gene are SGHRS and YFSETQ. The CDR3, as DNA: TGCGCCAGCAGCGTAGGACTAGCGGGGGGGCCTACCGGGGAGCTGTTTTTT. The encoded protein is CASSVGLAGGPTGELFF.

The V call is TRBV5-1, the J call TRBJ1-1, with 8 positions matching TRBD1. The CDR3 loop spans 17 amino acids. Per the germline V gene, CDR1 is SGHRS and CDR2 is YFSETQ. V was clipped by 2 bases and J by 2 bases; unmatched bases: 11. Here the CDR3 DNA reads TGCGCCAGCAGCTTAAATTCAGGGGGCAAGTTCAACACTGAAGCTTTCTTT. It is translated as CASSLNSGGKFNTEAFF. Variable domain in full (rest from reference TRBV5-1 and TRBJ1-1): KAGVTQTPRYLIKTRGQQVTLSCSPISGHRSVSWYQQTPGQGLQFLFEYFSETQRNKGNFPGRFSGRQFSNSRSEMNVSTLELGDSALYLCASSLNSGGKFNTEAFFGQGTRLTVV.

The chain's CDR3 is CAWSLGGTGRGEPQHF. In nucleotides, the CDR3 is TGTGCCTGGAGTTTGGGGGGGACAGGGCGTGGTGAGCCCCAGCATTTT. The chain couples TRBV30 to TRBJ1-5; TRBD1 matches at 9 bases. With 2 bases clipped from V and 8 bases from J, the junction kept 13 bases outside the gene matches. CDR3 length: 16 amino acids. CDR1 is GTSNPN and CDR2 is SVGIG in the germline V gene (reference sequence).

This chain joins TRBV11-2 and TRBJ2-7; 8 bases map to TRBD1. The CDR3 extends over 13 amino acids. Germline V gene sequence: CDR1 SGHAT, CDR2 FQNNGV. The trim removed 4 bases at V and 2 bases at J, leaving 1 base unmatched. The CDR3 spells CASSWDRTYEQYF. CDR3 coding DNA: TGTGCCAGCAGCTGGGACAGGACCTACGAGCAGTACTTC.

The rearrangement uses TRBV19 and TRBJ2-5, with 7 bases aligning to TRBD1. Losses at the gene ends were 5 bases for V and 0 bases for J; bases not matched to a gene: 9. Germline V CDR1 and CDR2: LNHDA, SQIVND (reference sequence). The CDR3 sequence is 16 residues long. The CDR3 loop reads CASSQGQDSYQETQYF. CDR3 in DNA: TGTGCCAGTAGTCAAGGACAGGACTCGTACCAAGAGACCCAGTACTTC.

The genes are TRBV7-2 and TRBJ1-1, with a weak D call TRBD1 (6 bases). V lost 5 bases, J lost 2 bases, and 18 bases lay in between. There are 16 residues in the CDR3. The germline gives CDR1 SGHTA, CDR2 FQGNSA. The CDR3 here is CASSLSWGLGNTEAFF. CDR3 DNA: TGTGCCAGCAGCCTAAGTTGGGGGCTCGGTAACACTGAAGCTTTCTTT.

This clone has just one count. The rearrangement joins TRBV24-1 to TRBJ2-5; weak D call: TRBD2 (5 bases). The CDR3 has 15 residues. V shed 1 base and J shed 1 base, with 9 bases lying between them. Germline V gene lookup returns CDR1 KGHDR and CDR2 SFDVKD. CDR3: CATSDFRELQETQYF. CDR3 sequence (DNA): TGTGCCACCAGTGATTTTAGGGAGCTCCAAGAGACCCAGTACTTC.

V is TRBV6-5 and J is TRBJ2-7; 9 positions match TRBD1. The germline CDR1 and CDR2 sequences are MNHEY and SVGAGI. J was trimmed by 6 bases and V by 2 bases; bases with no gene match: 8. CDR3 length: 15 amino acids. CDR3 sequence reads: CASSYGRQGDGEQYF. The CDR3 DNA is TGTGCCAGCAGTTACGGGAGACAGGGGGACGGCGAGCAGTACTTC.

CDR3 in amino acids: CASSLGLAGTGQFF. The CDR3 coding sequence is TGCGCCAGCAGCTTGGGACTAGCGGGTACGGGGCAGTTCTTC. The rearrangement links TRBV5-1 to TRBJ2-1; 10 nucleotides match TRBD2. With V trimmed by 0 bases and J by 12 bases, 6 bases remained unmatched. This CDR3 comprises 14 residues. Germline CDR1 and CDR2: SGHRS and YFSETQ.

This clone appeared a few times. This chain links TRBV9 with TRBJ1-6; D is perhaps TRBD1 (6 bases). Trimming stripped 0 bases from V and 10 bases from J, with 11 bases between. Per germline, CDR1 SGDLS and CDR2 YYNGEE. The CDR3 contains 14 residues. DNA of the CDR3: TGTGCCAGCAGCGTAGCAGGGGAAGGGTCACCCCTCCACTTT. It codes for CASSVAGEGSPLHF.

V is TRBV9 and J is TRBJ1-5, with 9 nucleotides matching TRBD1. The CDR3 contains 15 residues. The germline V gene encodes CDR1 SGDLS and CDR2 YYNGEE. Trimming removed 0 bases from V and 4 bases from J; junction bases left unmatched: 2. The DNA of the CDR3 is TGTGCCAGCAGCGTAGGGGACAGGGTAAATCAGCCCCAGCATTTT. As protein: CASSVGDRVNQPQHF.

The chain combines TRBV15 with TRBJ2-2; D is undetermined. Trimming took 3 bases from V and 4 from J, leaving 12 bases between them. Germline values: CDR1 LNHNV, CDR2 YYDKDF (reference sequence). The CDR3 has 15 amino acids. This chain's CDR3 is CATSRATPSTGELFF. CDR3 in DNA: TGTGCCACCAGCAGGGCGACTCCTAGCACCGGGGAGCTGTTTTTT.